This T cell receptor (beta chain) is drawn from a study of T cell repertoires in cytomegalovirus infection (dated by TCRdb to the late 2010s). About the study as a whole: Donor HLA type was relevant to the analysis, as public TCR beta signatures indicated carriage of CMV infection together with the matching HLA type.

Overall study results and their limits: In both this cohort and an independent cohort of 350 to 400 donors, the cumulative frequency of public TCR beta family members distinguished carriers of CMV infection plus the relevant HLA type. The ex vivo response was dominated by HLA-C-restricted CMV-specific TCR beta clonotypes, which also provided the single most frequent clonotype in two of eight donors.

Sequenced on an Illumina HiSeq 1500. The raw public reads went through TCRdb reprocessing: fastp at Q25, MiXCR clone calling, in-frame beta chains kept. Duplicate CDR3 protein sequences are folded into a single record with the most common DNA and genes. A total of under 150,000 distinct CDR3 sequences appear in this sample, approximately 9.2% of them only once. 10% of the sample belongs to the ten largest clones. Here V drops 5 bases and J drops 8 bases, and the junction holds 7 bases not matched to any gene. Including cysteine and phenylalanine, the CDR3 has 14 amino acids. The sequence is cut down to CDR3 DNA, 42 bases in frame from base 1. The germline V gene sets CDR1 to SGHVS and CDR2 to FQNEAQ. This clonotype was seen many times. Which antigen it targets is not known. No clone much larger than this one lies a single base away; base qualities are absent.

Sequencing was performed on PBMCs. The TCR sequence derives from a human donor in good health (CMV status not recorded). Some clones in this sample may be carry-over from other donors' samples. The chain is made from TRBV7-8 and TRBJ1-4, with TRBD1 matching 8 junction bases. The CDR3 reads CASSPGGDNEKLFF. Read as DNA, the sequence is TGTGCCAGCAGCCCAGGGGGCGATAACGAAAAACTGTTTTTT.